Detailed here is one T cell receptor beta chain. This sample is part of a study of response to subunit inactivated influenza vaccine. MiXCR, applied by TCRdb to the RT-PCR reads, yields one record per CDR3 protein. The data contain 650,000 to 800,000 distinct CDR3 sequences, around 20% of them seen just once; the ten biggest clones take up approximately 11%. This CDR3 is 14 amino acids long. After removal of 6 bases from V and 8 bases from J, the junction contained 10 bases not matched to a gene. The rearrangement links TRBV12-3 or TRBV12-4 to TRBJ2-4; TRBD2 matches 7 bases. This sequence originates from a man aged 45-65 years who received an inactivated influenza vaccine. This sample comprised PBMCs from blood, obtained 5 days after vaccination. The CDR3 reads CASRGGTKAHIQYF. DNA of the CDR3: TGTGCCAGCAGGGGGGGGACTAAGGCCCACATTCAGTACTTC.